Detailed here is one T cell receptor beta chain. The antigen is not known. After expansion with viral peptide pools in the ViraFEST assay, antigen-specific CD4+ T cells were sequenced. Subsequent to a culture period of 10 to 11 days, CD4+ T cells were isolated. The person was diagnosed with PCR-confirmed SARS-CoV-2 infection between March and December 2020. The entry originates in a study of vaccination effects on CD4 cells after COVID-19. Deletions cut 4 bases from V and 4 bases from J, with 11 bases between. Looked up from germline, CDR1 is SEHNR and CDR2 is FQNEAQ (reference sequence). CDR3 size: 14 residues. Sequenced by immunoSEQ multiplex PCR; TCRdb stores in-frame clones only, minus some. The sample holds tens of thousands of clones, roughly two thirds seen once.

The specimen comprised CD4+ T cells from PBMCs cultured with SARS-CoV-2 spike peptides, sampled before COVID-19 vaccination. The chain carries TRBV7-9 and TRBJ1-3; D is unresolved. This sequence was found in a human donor who had a prior SARS-CoV-2 infection. In DNA, the CDR3 is TGTGCCAGCAGCTCACGGACGGGGGGAAACACCATATATTTT. Its protein is CASSSRTGGNTIYF.